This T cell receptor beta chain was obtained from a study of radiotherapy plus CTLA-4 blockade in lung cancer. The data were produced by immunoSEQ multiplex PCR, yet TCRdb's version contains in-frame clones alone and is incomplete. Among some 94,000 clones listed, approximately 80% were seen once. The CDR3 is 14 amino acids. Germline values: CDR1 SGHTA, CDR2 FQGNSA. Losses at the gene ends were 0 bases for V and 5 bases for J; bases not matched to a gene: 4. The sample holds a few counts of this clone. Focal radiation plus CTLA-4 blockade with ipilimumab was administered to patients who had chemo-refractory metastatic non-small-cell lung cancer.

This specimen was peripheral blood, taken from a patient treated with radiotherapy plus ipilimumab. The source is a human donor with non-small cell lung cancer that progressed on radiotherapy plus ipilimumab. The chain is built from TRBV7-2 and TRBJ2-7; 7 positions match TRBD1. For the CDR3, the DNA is TGTGCCAGCAGCTTAGCAGGGGGCAGGCACGAGCAGTACTTC. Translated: CASSLAGGRHEQYF.